Below, 14 T cell receptor beta chains from the same sample are listed, as sequenced in a study of molecular identifiers for immune sequencing clone quantification. A single record per CDR3 protein comes from TCRdb applying MiXCR to the PCR reads. The table includes tens of thousands of distinct CDR3 sequences, about 20% detected once. The sequenced sample consisted of naive CD8+ T cells from blood, with Jurkat cell RNA spiked in. Subset noted: FACS-sorted CD8+CD4-CCR7+CD45RA+ naive T cells. The origin of the receptors is a human donor in good health. Some libraries in this study had Jurkat cell RNA spiked in.

This clonotype was counted ten times or more. This chain uses TRBV2 with TRBJ2-2; no firm D call. The germline V and J ends were trimmed by 2 bases and 5 bases, with 24 bases remaining between them. Germline-derived CDR1 and CDR2 are SNHLY and FYNNEI. The CDR3 loop spans 19 amino acids. The CDR3 region is CASSENFGSEVPKTGELFF. CDR3 DNA: TGTGCCAGCAGTGAAAATTTTGGCAGTGAGGTCCCAAAAACCGGGGAGCTGTTTTTT. The full variable domain, in which reference TRBV2 and TRBJ2-2 provide the parts outside the CDR3, is EPEVTQTPSHQVTQMGQEVILRCVPISNHLYFYWYRQILGQKVEFLVSFYNNEISEKSEIFDDQFSVERPDGSNFTLKIRSTKLEDSAMYFCASSENFGSEVPKTGELFFGEGSRLTVL.

V usage is TRBV28 and J usage is TRBJ2-1, with D perhaps matching TRBD2 (5 bases). The V and J ends lost 0 bases and 9 bases respectively, with 12 bases between them. Per the germline V gene, CDR1 is MDHEN and CDR2 is SYDVKM. The CDR3 consists of 14 residues. In DNA, the CDR3 is TGTGCCAGCAGTTTATGGCGGGCCGAGGGTGAGCAGTTCTTC. Its protein product is CASSLWRAEGEQFF.

The gene calls are TRBV21-1 and TRBJ1-6. TRBV21-1 is a recognized pseudogene. There are 19 residues in the CDR3. For the CDR3, the DNA is TGTGCCAGCAGCGAGTCGCAAAAAAAAAAGCTGGGGAACTTAACGGACCTCCACTTT. Translation gives CASSESQKKKLGNLTDLHF.

This clonotype was seen more than once but under ten times. With a much larger clone just one base away, this may be a read error. The chain has TRBV12-3 or TRBV12-4 and TRBJ1-5, with D uncertain. V lost 5 bases and J 3 bases, leaving 11 bases between the germline ends. This CDR3 is built from 14 residues. The CDR3 loop is CASSPAGYNQPQHF. For the CDR3, the DNA is TGTGCCAGCAGTCCTGCAGGTTACAATCAGCCCCAGCATTTT.

This clonotype was seen at least ten times. The V gene is TRBV12-3 or TRBV12-4, the J gene TRBJ2-4; unclear D gene. Trimming shortened V by 6 bases and J by 3 bases, and 6 bases separated the two germline ends. CDR3 length: 12 residues. CDR3 DNA sequence: TGTGCCAGCAGGGCAGACAAAAACATTCAGTACTTC. It codes for CASRADKNIQYF.

The V gene is TRBV7-9, the J gene TRBJ1-1; TRBD1 matches 11 bases. The germline V gene has CDR1 SEHNR and CDR2 FQNEAQ (reference sequence). V was clipped by 4 bases and J by 4 bases; unmatched bases: 14. This CDR3 spans 18 amino acids. In DNA form, the CDR3 reads TGTGCCAGCAGCTCAATCTCCGGGACAGGGGGTTTGGGCACTGAAGCTTTCTTT. It is translated as CASSSISGTGGLGTEAFF.

This clonotype occurred many times. V usage is TRBV5-4 and J usage is TRBJ2-3, with 9 bases fitting TRBD2. J lost 7 bases, V lost 4 bases, and 13 bases had no gene match. This CDR3 is built from 16 residues. Germline CDR1 reads SGHNT; CDR2 reads YYREEE (reference sequence). The CDR3 loop reads CASSPGVAGELNTQYF. The CDR3 bases are TGTGCCAGCAGCCCTGGGGTAGCGGGAGAATTAAATACGCAGTATTTT.

This clonotype was counted many times. The chain uses TRBV28 and TRBJ2-6, with D perhaps being TRBD1 or TRBD2 (6 bases each). In germline, CDR1 is MDHEN, CDR2 SYDVKM. Trimming took off 3 bases at V and 4 bases at J, with 13 bases between the two ends. The CDR3 totals 16 residues. CDR3 DNA: TGTGCCAGCAGTTTCCGGGGGCTGGCCGGGGCCAACGTCCTGACTTTC. Its translation is CASSFRGLAGANVLTF.

The V call is TRBV6-5, the J call TRBJ2-7; 8 nucleotides line up with TRBD1. In germline, CDR1 is MNHEY, CDR2 SVGAGI. The V segment lost 2 bases and the J segment 0 bases; nucleotides outside the gene matches: 3. This CDR3 has 15 residues. The CDR3 sequence: CASSYGGQGSYEQYF. The DNA of the CDR3 is TGTGCCAGCAGTTACGGAGGACAGGGCTCCTACGAGCAGTACTTC.

This clonotype was recorded many times. Compared with germline, one end of the junction differs, possibly owing to a read error. This chain joins TRBV30 and TRBJ2-3, with a possible D match to TRBD2 (5 bases). Germline-derived CDR1 and CDR2 are GTSNPN and SVGIG (reference sequence). The CDR3 consists of 11 residues. CDR3 nucleotide sequence: TGTGCCTGGACTAGCACAGATGCGCAGTATTTT. This translates into CAWTSTDAQYF. The entire variable domain, with the rest obtained from reference TRBV30 and TRBJ2-3, is as follows: SQTIHQWPATLVQPVGSPLSLECTVEGTSNPNLYWYRQAAGRGLQLLFYSVGIGQISSEVPQNLSASRPQDRQFILSSKKLLLSDSGFYLCAWTSTDAQYFGPGTRLTVL.

The J gene is TRBJ2-3, the V gene TRBV11-2; D is unresolved. Germline assignment: CDR1 SGHAT and CDR2 FQNNGV. The CDR3 covers 11 residues. Trimming removed 1 base at V and 14 bases at J, with 10 bases between. CDR3 sequence reads: CASSLGTLLYF. CDR3 bases: TGTGCCAGCAGCTTAGGGACGCTGCTGTATTTT.

The chain employs TRBV20-1 and TRBJ2-5; D is perhaps TRBD2 (5 bases). Trimming took 5 bases from V and 5 from J, leaving 15 bases between them. The CDR3 runs 13 residues. Germline V gives CDR1 DFQATT, CDR2 SNEGSKA (reference sequence). For the CDR3, the DNA is TGCAGTGCTCGTCCAGAGGGCCACGAGACCCAGTACTTC. Residues: CSARPEGHETQYF.

Ten or more counts support this clonotype. The gene calls are TRBV6-2 or TRBV6-3 and TRBJ2-2, with TRBD1 identical over 7 bases. The germline V gene encodes CDR1 MNHEY and CDR2 SVGEGT. The CDR3 totals 15 residues. V gave up 6 bases and J gave up 7 bases; unmatched junction bases: 11. CDR3 sequence (DNA): TGTGCCAGCAGCTGGAAGACAGGGCGAAGCGGGGAGCTGTTTTTT. Its translation is CASSWKTGRSGELFF.

There are many counts of this clonotype. The rearrangement links TRBV14 to TRBJ2-6; D not resolved. CDR1 and CDR2 from the germline V gene are SGHDN and FVKESK. V was trimmed by 4 bases and J by 0 bases, leaving 10 bases between them. The CDR3 has 16 amino acids. For the CDR3, the DNA is TGTGCCAGCAGCCCCCCGTTTGGCTCTGGGGCCAACGTCCTGACTTTC. This codes for CASSPPFGSGANVLTF.